The 21 T cell receptor beta chains below were found in one sample sequenced in a study of blood T cell repertoires in COVID-19. The assay was immunoSEQ multiplex PCR, and TCRdb's table has in-frame clones only and misses some. Among just under 50,000 clones listed, around 90% were seen once. Sequencing was performed on peripheral blood. These receptors were obtained from a human donor in a cohort sampled during active COVID-19.

V is TRBV12-3 or TRBV12-4 and J is TRBJ1-1; tentative D call: TRBD1 (5 bases). Trimming took off 3 bases at V and 8 bases at J, with 10 bases between the two ends. This CDR3 is 12 amino acids long. The CDR3 is CASSFIRGEAFF. CDR3 sequence (DNA): TGTGCCAGCAGTTTCATAAGGGGAGAAGCTTTCTTT.

This sequence joins TRBV5-6 and TRBJ1-4; 7 bases map to TRBD1. The J segment lost 6 bases and the V segment lost 2 bases, leaving 4 bases of the junction unmatched. The CDR3 is 14 residues long. Germline CDR1 and CDR2: SGHDT and YYEEEE. In DNA, the CDR3 is TGTGCCAGCAGCTTCGGACAGGACGATGAAAAACTGTTTTTT. Its protein is CASSFGQDDEKLFF.

The chain joins TRBV28 to TRBJ1-1; 7 nucleotides agree with TRBD1. Per germline, CDR1 MDHEN and CDR2 SYDVKM. CDR3 length: 13 residues. V trimming: 3 bases; J trimming: 10 bases; junction bases outside the gene matches: 8. The CDR3: CASSFPGTGAAFF. The CDR3 DNA reads TGTGCCAGCAGTTTTCCCGGAACAGGGGCAGCTTTCTTT.

In this sample, this clone turned up once. The chain joins TRBV2 to TRBJ2-6; D not resolved. The CDR3 covers 14 residues. CDR1 is SNHLY, CDR2 FYNNEI, per germline. V shed 7 bases and J shed 0 bases, with 7 bases lying between them. The CDR3 sequence is CASTQISGANVLTF. The DNA of the CDR3 is TGTGCCAGCACTCAGATCTCTGGGGCCAACGTCCTGACTTTC.

The chain couples TRBV6-4 to TRBJ2-1; the D gene is possibly TRBD2 (6 bases). The CDR3 length is 14 residues. V dropped 0 bases and J dropped 6 bases, with 9 bases sitting between them. Germline values: CDR1 MRHNA, CDR2 SNTAGT. The CDR3 spells CASSDSIGSNEQFF. The CDR3 DNA reads as TGTGCCAGCAGTGACTCGATCGGGAGCAATGAGCAGTTCTTC.

In its sample, this clone was seen once. The chain joins TRBV15 to TRBJ2-6; D not certain. Germline V gene lookup returns CDR1 LNHNV and CDR2 YYDKDF (reference sequence). The CDR3 runs to 15 residues. With 0 bases removed from V and 0 bases from J, the gap between germline ends came to 3 bases. In nucleotides, the CDR3 is TGTGCCACCAGCAGAGACCGCTCTGGGGCCAACGTCCTGACTTTC. As protein: CATSRDRSGANVLTF. Filled out from reference TRBV15 and TRBJ2-6, the complete variable domain reads DAMVIQNPRYQVTQFGKPVTLSCSQTLNHNVMYWYQQKSSQAPKLLFHYYDKDFNNEADTPDNFQSRRPNTSFCFLDIRSPGLGDTAMYLCATSRDRSGANVLTFGAGSRLTVL.

The genes are TRBV19 and TRBJ1-5; 10 nucleotides match TRBD1. This CDR3 contains 14 residues. Germline trimming cut 6 bases from V and 6 bases from J; bases unmatched to any gene: 5. Looked up from germline, CDR1 is LNHDA and CDR2 is SQIVND (reference sequence). Written as DNA, the CDR3 is TGTGCCAGTAGCTGGACAGGGGGAAGTCAGCCCCAGCATTTT. Translated, it gives CASSWTGGSQPQHF. Looking up the rest from reference TRBV19 and TRBJ1-5 gives the full variable domain: DGGITQSPKYLFRKEGQNVTLSCEQNLNHDAMYWYRQDPGQGLRLIYYSQIVNDFQKGDIAEGYSVSREKKESFPLTVTSAQKNPTAFYLCASSWTGGSQPQHFGDGTRLSIL.

This clone appeared a single time. The rearrangement uses TRBV18 and TRBJ1-2, with 7 bases identical to TRBD1. Trimming cost V 2 bases and J 4 bases; bases outside gene matches: 7. From germline, CDR1 is KGHSH and CDR2 LQKENI. The CDR3 spans 15 residues. Written as DNA, the CDR3 is TGTGCCAGCTCACCAACGACAGGGACCCCCTATGGCTACACCTTC. Amino acids: CASSPTTGTPYGYTF. Looking up the rest from reference TRBV18 and TRBJ1-2 gives the full variable domain: NAGVMQNPRHLVRRRGQEARLRCSPMKGHSHVYWYRQLPEEGLKFMVYLQKENIIDESGMPKERFSAEFPKEGPSILRIQQVVRGDSAAYFCASSPTTGTPYGYTFGSGTRLTVV.

The CDR3 here is CASSEALRRASYEQYF. Here the CDR3 DNA reads TGTGCCAGCAGTGAAGCGCTAAGGAGGGCCTCCTACGAGCAGTACTTC. The genes are TRBV6-1 and TRBJ2-7, with a possible D match to TRBD2 (6 bases). Trimming cost V 0 bases and J 0 bases, with 12 bases left between them. Germline V CDR1 and CDR2: MNHNS, SASEGT. The CDR3 consists of 16 residues.

This chain connects TRBV5-1 to TRBJ1-2, with D possibly TRBD1 on 6 matching bases. The CDR3 extends over 13 amino acids. Trimming pared 4 bases from V and 2 bases from J, leaving 9 bases between. CDR1 and CDR2 (germline): SGHRS, YFSETQ. The CDR3 DNA is TGCGCCAGCAGCGATGACAGGAACTATGGCTACACCTTC. As protein: CASSDDRNYGYTF.

The gene calls are TRBV30 and TRBJ2-1, with 7 positions matching TRBD2. The CDR3 covers 11 residues. CDR1 and CDR2 (germline): GTSNPN, SVGIG (reference sequence). V trimming: 4 bases; J trimming: 7 bases; junction bases outside the gene matches: 1. CDR3 sequence (DNA): TGTGCCTGGACGCGGGAGAATGAGCAGTTCTTC. Its translation is CAWTRENEQFF.

The gene calls are TRBV20-1 and TRBJ2-3; no definite D call. Germline V gene sequence: CDR1 DFQATT, CDR2 SNEGSKA (reference sequence). The CDR3 covers 11 residues. Deletions cut 3 bases from V and 5 bases from J, with 6 bases between. The CDR3 coding sequence is TGCAGTGCTAGCCCTCTAGATACGCAGTATTTT. Translation gives CSASPLDTQYF.

V gene TRBV27 combines with J gene TRBJ1-6; 7 bases are shared with TRBD1. Looked up from germline, CDR1 is MNHEY and CDR2 is SMNVEV (reference sequence). This CDR3 spans 15 amino acids. The junction had 8 bases not matched to a gene; V was cut back by 5 bases and J by 7 bases. This CDR3 reads CASSLRQGGNSPLHF. The CDR3 region has the DNA TGTGCCAGCAGTCTCCGACAGGGCGGGAATTCACCCCTCCACTTT.

The chain is built from TRBV5-1 and TRBJ1-2; the match to TRBD1 covers 10 bases. Germline V gene data show CDR1 as SGHRS and CDR2 as YFSETQ. The CDR3 spans 15 residues. Unmatched junction bases numbered 8, after V lost 2 bases and J lost 7 bases. In DNA form, the CDR3 reads TGCGCCAGCAGCTTACCGACAGGGGGCGATTTTGGCTACACCTTC. Amino acids: CASSLPTGGDFGYTF. The full variable domain, with the rest looked up from reference TRBV5-1 and TRBJ1-2, is KAGVTQTPRYLIKTRGQQVTLSCSPISGHRSVSWYQQTPGQGLQFLFEYFSETQRNKGNFPGRFSGRQFSNSRSEMNVSTLELGDSALYLCASSLPTGGDFGYTFGSGTRLTVV.

The J gene is TRBJ2-3, the V gene TRBV3-1 (or the pseudogene TRBV3-2); D may be TRBD2 (5 bases). The germline gives CDR1 LGHDT, CDR2 YNNKEL (reference sequence). V lost 0 bases to trimming and J lost 2 bases, with 21 bases between them. The CDR3 has 19 amino acids. CDR3 sequence: CASSQEPAGVGRYTDTQYF. CDR3 nucleotides: TGTGCCAGCAGCCAAGAACCGGCCGGGGTAGGACGGTACACAGATACGCAGTATTTT.

The chain is built from TRBV5-1 and TRBJ2-7; 11 bases line up with TRBD1. After removal of 0 bases from V and 4 bases from J, the junction contained 0 bases not matched to a gene. The CDR3 has 14 residues. Per the germline V gene, CDR1 is SGHRS and CDR2 is YFSETQ. CDR3 sequence reads: CASSLGDRGYEQYF. CDR3 DNA: TGCGCCAGCAGCTTGGGGGACAGGGGGTACGAGCAGTACTTC.

For the CDR3, the DNA is TGTGCCAGTAGTAGCGGGAGAGCGTACGAGCAGTACTTC. Translated: CASSSGRAYEQYF. This chain links TRBV19 with TRBJ2-7; TRBD2 aligns across 7 bases. The trim removed 4 bases at V and 4 bases at J, leaving 4 bases unmatched. This CDR3 contains 13 residues. Per germline, CDR1 LNHDA and CDR2 SQIVND (reference sequence).

The rearrangement uses TRBV6-5 and TRBJ1-1; D may be TRBD1 (6 bases). Germline values: CDR1 MNHEY, CDR2 SVGAGI. The CDR3 runs to 14 residues. With 2 bases removed from V and 1 base from J, the gap between germline ends came to 8 bases. The CDR3, as DNA: TGTGCCAGCAGTTACGGGACAAGGAACACTGAAGCTTTCTTT. This codes for CASSYGTRNTEAFF.

The chain employs TRBV24-1 and TRBJ2-1; TRBD2 might be the D (5 bases). The CDR3 is 16 amino acids. V shed 5 bases and J shed 4 bases, with 17 bases lying between them. Germline values: CDR1 KGHDR, CDR2 SFDVKD. The CDR3: CATSAAGRRTYNEQFF. DNA for the CDR3: TGTGCCACCAGTGCGGCCGGCCGGCGGACTTACAATGAGCAGTTCTTC.

Note on this clone: One junction end disagrees with the germline gene, perhaps due to a read error. This chain uses TRBV5-4 with TRBJ1-5, with 8 bases aligning to TRBD1. CDR1 is SGHNT, CDR2 YYREEE, per germline (reference sequence). This CDR3 contains 15 residues. CDR3 loop: CASSLAPGGNQPQHF. The CDR3 coding sequence is TGTGCCAGCAGCTTGGCCCCAGGGGGCAACCAGCCCCAGCATTTT.

The chain combines TRBV6-5 with TRBJ1-1; 11 bases fit TRBD1. V trimming: 5 bases; J trimming: 5 bases; junction bases outside the gene matches: 4. This CDR3 has 14 amino acids. Germline V gene lookup returns CDR1 MNHEY and CDR2 SVGAGI. The CDR3: CASSKDRGLTEAFF. CDR3 nucleotides: TGTGCCAGCAGTAAGGACAGGGGGCTAACTGAAGCTTTCTTT.